Listed below are T cell receptor beta chains from one sample, sequenced in a study of cytomegalovirus exposure and HLA in healthy donors. TCRdb's copy holds only in-frame clones and misses some; the assay was immunoSEQ multiplex PCR. This sample carries 100,000 to 150,000 clones, 70% to 85% of them seen once, and the ten largest clones take 2.7%. The specimen was PBMCs. These receptors all stem from a boy between 2 and 10 years old in good health and CMV-seronegative. Both conserved end residues are part of each CDR3. The order of the fields is clone size, J gene, D gene, V gene, CDR3 protein, CDR3 DNA. The D gene is left open where the match is weak. Expanded clones are given a class, and other clones once, few, many or no size at all.

NA	TRBJ2-1	TRBD2	TRBV7-2	CASSFQRGAGGQFF	TGTGCCAGCAGCTTTCAGCGGGGGGCCGGGGGGCAGTTCTTC
NA	TRBJ2-1	NA	TRBV6-5	CASSYAGQYNEQFF	TGTGCCAGCAGTTACGCAGGACAGTACAATGAGCAGTTCTTC
NA	TRBJ1-2	TRBD1	TRBV30	CAWSRQGNYGYTF	TGTGCCTGGAGCCGACAGGGAAACTATGGCTACACCTTC
NA	TRBJ1-2	TRBD1	TRBV30	CAWMGQGAPGYTF	TGTGCCTGGATGGGACAGGGGGCGCCGGGCTACACCTTC
few	TRBJ2-1	NA	TRBV5-4	CASSSEGSSYNEQFF	TGTGCCAGCAGTAGCGAGGGCAGCTCCTACAATGAGCAGTTCTTC
few	TRBJ2-4	TRBD2	TRBV28	CASRSSGSAKNIQYF	TGTGCCAGCAGATCTAGCGGATCAGCCAAAAACATTCAGTACTTC
NA	TRBJ1-1	NA	TRBV5-4	CASSSFSLPWTEAFF	TGTGCCAGCAGCTCCTTTAGTTTACCTTGGACTGAAGCTTTCTTT
NA	TRBJ1-5	NA	TRBV19	CASSMGGNNQPQHF	TGTGCCAGTAGTATGGGAGGGAACAATCAGCCCCAGCATTTT
NA	TRBJ2-1	TRBD2	TRBV7-3	CASSRLGSGRDDEQFF	TGTGCCAGCAGCCGATTGGGGTCCGGGAGGGACGATGAGCAGTTCTTC
NA	TRBJ1-1	TRBD1	TRBV19	CASTRTGDPNTEAFF	TGTGCCAGTACCCGGACAGGGGACCCGAACACTGAAGCTTTCTTT
NA	TRBJ2-3	NA	TRBV21-1	CASRTGNTQYF	TGTGCCAGCAGGACGGGAAATACGCAGTATTTT
NA	TRBJ2-7	TRBD2	TRBV4-2	CASSPGTSGTPYEQYF	TGTGCCAGCAGCCCTGGGACTAGCGGGACCCCCTACGAGCAGTACTTC
NA	TRBJ2-5	TRBD2	TRBV2	CASSPLAGGNQETQYF	TGTGCCAGCAGTCCCTTAGCGGGGGGGAACCAAGAGACCCAGTACTTC
once	TRBJ1-1	NA	TRBV4-3	CASSQEEDYTEAFF	TGCGCCAGCAGCCAAGAAGAGGACTACACTGAAGCTTTCTTT
NA	TRBJ2-2	NA	TRBV6-1	CASHLRDTNTGELFF	TGTGCCAGCCACCTCCGGGACACTAACACCGGGGAGCTGTTTTTT
NA	TRBJ1-1	NA	TRBV19	CASSLGGGNTEAFF	TGTGCCAGTAGCCTCGGAGGAGGGAACACTGAAGCTTTCTTT
NA	TRBJ1-5	NA	TRBV2	CASSDGQGNQPQHF	TGTGCCAGCAGTGATGGGCAGGGTAATCAGCCCCAGCATTTT
NA	TRBJ2-3	NA	TRBV4-3	CASSQEFRWGTSTDTQYF	TGCGCCAGCAGCCAAGAGTTTCGGTGGGGGACTAGCACAGATACGCAGTATTTT
NA	TRBJ2-3	NA	TRBV9	CASSVGLWGPGDTQYF	TGTGCCAGCAGCGTAGGGCTCTGGGGGCCGGGAGATACGCAGTATTTT
NA	TRBJ1-1	TRBD1	TRBV5-1	CASSFGTGLTEAFF	TGCGCCAGCAGCTTCGGGACAGGGCTCACTGAAGCTTTCTTT
NA	TRBJ2-7	NA	TRBV7-2	CASSHGQSYEQYF	TGTGCCAGCAGCCACGGACAGTCCTACGAGCAGTACTTC
NA	TRBJ1-2	TRBD1	TRBV7-2	CASSHRGPDGYTF	TGTGCCAGCAGCCACAGGGGGCCGGATGGCTACACCTTC
few	TRBJ2-1	TRBD2	TRBV4-2	CASSQETSGYNEQFF	TGTGCCAGCAGCCAAGAAACTAGCGGCTACAATGAGCAGTTCTTC